These 27 T cell receptor beta chains originate from one sample sequenced in a study of blood T cell repertoires in COVID-19 (dated by TCRdb to about 2020). Libraries were prepared through the immunoSEQ multiplex PCR assay. Not all clones reach the TCRdb copy of this immuneACCESS table, which keeps in-frame sequences only. Checked studies attribute under half of the gap to unresolved V genes and leave the rest unexplained. Counted in this sample were around 170,000 clones; more than 75% of them appeared once. Of the sample, roughly an eighth is held by the ten largest clones. Sequenced input: PBMCs or T cells enriched from blood (not recorded which). The receptors were gathered from a man aged 55-75 years who had been exposed to COVID-19.

About this clone: Its ends do not fully match the called genes, so a read error is possible. This chain uses TRBV7-2 with TRBJ2-1; 10 bases align to TRBD2. The CDR3 spans 14 residues. The germline gives CDR1 SGHTA, CDR2 FQGNSA. CDR3 protein: CASSLVGASGSRVF. The CDR3 DNA reads as TGTGCCAGCAGCTTAGTTGGTGCTAGCGGGAGCAGAGTCTTC.

The rearrangement joins TRBV7-3 to TRBJ2-7, with D possibly being TRBD1 (5 bases). V lost 2 bases and J 6 bases, leaving 14 bases between the germline ends. This CDR3 spans 14 amino acids. Germline V lookup: CDR1 SGHTA, CDR2 FQGTGA. CDR3 sequence: CASSLSRQGGEQYF. The CDR3 DNA follows: TGTGCCAGCAGCTTATCGCGGCAGGGTGGCGAGCAGTACTTC.

This chain connects TRBV27 to TRBJ2-7; TRBD1 agrees at 9 bases. CDR1 MNHEY and CDR2 SMNVEV come from the germline V gene (reference sequence). The CDR3 is 15 amino acids. J lost 4 bases, V lost 6 bases, and 10 bases had no gene match. Written as DNA, the CDR3 is TGTGCCAGCAGGATGACCGGGACAGGGCCATACGAGCAGTACTTC. Protein: CASRMTGTGPYEQYF.

This clone has a single count. This sequence joins TRBV11-3 and TRBJ2-2, with 8 positions matching TRBD1. Germline V lookup: CDR1 SGHNT, CDR2 YENEEA. Germline trimming cut 5 bases from V and 7 bases from J; bases unmatched to any gene: 6. The CDR3 is 14 amino acids. The CDR3 sequence is CASSPRTGHGELFF. The CDR3 DNA reads TGTGCCAGCAGCCCGCGGACAGGGCACGGGGAGCTGTTTTTT.

The chain is built from TRBV7-3 and TRBJ1-1; D uncertain. Trimming pared 4 bases from V and 1 base from J, leaving 10 bases between. The germline V gene has CDR1 SGHTA and CDR2 FQGTGA. This CDR3 region has 14 residues. The CDR3 nucleotides read TGTGCCAGCAGCTCCACGGCGGGGAACACTGAAGCTTTCTTT. This translates into CASSSTAGNTEAFF. Together with reference TRBV7-3 and TRBJ1-1, the CDR3 gives the full variable domain: GAGVSQTPSNKVTEKGKYVELRCDPISGHTALYWYRQSLGQGPEFLIYFQGTGAADDSGLPNDRFFAVRPEGSVSTLKIQRTERGDSAVYLCASSSTAGNTEAFFGQGTRLTVV.

This sequence joins TRBV9 and TRBJ2-1; possible D gene TRBD2, 6 bases. The germline CDR1 and CDR2 sequences are SGDLS and YYNGEE. Trimming shortened V by 3 bases and J by 10 bases, and 11 bases separated the two germline ends. The CDR3 totals 12 residues. This CDR3 reads CASSARLEEQFF. CDR3 sequence (DNA): TGTGCCAGCAGCGCGAGACTAGAGGAGCAGTTCTTC.

V and J are TRBV6-4 and TRBJ1-2; a possible D gene is TRBD1 (6 bases). CDR1 and CDR2 from the germline V gene are MRHNA and SNTAGT. Trimming removed 6 bases at V and 4 bases at J, with 12 bases between. The length of the CDR3 is 13 residues. The CDR3 reads CASRGHGSYGYTF. In DNA form, the CDR3 reads TGTGCCAGCAGGGGACATGGGAGCTATGGCTACACCTTC.

A single count supports this clone. The rearrangement links TRBV18 to TRBJ1-1, with a tentative D call TRBD1 (5 bases). This CDR3 has 14 amino acids. Germline V gene data show CDR1 as KGHSH and CDR2 as LQKENI. V dropped 2 bases and J dropped 0 bases, with 7 bases sitting between them. The CDR3 bases are TGTGCCAGCTCACCAGACAGCATGAACACTGAAGCTTTCTTT. Protein: CASSPDSMNTEAFF.

The chain combines TRBV21-1 with TRBJ1-4; TRBD1 is the table's D call and was not checked against the DNA. TRBV21-1 constitutes a pseudogene. The length of the CDR3 is 18 residues. The CDR3 coding sequence is TGTGCCAGCAGCAAAGTGGGGTCGTTGACAGTCAGGTTTGAAAAACTGTTTTTT. Translation gives CASSKVGSLTVRFEKLFF.

This chain uses TRBV3-1 (or the pseudogene TRBV3-2) with TRBJ2-1, with a weak D call TRBD2 (5 bases). From germline, CDR1 is LGHDT and CDR2 YNNKEL (reference sequence). With 2 bases removed from V and 7 bases from J, the gap between germline ends came to 15 bases. The length of the CDR3 is 15 residues. CDR3 bases: TGTGCCAGCAGCCAATCCAGCGGTGAGTGGAATGAGCAGTTCTTC. Residues: CASSQSSGEWNEQFF.

This clone was counted only a few times. This specimen includes other DNA sequences encoding the same CDR3. The rearrangement links TRBV7-9 to TRBJ1-4, with D possibly TRBD1 on 6 matching bases. V lost 3 bases to trimming and J lost 5 bases, with 10 bases between them. The V gene's germline CDR1 is SEHNR and CDR2 FQNEAQ (reference sequence). CDR3 length equals 14 residues. CDR3 sequence: CASSLTGLNEKLFF. The CDR3 DNA reads as TGTGCCAGCAGCTTGACAGGTTTGAATGAAAAACTGTTTTTT.

The chain has TRBV18 and TRBJ2-1; TRBD1 aligns across 12 bases. The CDR3 loop spans 15 amino acids. CDR1 is KGHSH, CDR2 LQKENI, per germline. The junction had 5 bases not matched to a gene; V was cut back by 5 bases and J by 6 bases. CDR3 nucleotides: TGTGCCAGCTCAGCCGGGACAGGGGGCCGCAATGAGCAGTTCTTC. It codes for CASSAGTGGRNEQFF. Drawing the rest from reference TRBV18 and TRBJ2-1, the complete variable domain is NAGVMQNPRHLVRRRGQEARLRCSPMKGHSHVYWYRQLPEEGLKFMVYLQKENIIDESGMPKERFSAEFPKEGPSILRIQQVVRGDSAAYFCASSAGTGGRNEQFFGPGTRLTVL.

V gene TRBV6-5 combines with J gene TRBJ1-2; 8 bases line up with TRBD1. V lost 4 bases, J lost 7 bases, and 11 bases stayed unmatched. The germline gives CDR1 MNHEY, CDR2 SVGAGI. The CDR3 has 15 amino acids. The CDR3 DNA is TGTGCCAGCAGTTTTTCGGACAGGGCCCCGGGTGGCTACACCTTC. The encoded protein is CASSFSDRAPGGYTF.

This clone was seen only a few times. The chain is built from TRBV2 and TRBJ2-5; D might be TRBD1 (6 bases). Trimming took off 3 bases at V and 0 bases at J, with 8 bases between the two ends. The CDR3 contains 14 residues. Germline V gene lookup returns CDR1 SNHLY and CDR2 FYNNEI. CDR3: CASSETGYQETQYF. In nucleotides, the CDR3 is TGTGCCAGCAGTGAGACAGGCTACCAAGAGACCCAGTACTTC.

The rearrangement links TRBV10-3 to TRBJ1-4; D remains unclear. The CDR3 has 12 residues. V lost 5 bases to trimming and J lost 7 bases, with 8 bases between them. In germline, CDR1 is ENHRY, CDR2 SYGVKD. Here the CDR3 DNA reads TGTGCCATCAGTCGGGATAGTGAAAAACTGTTTTTT. Translation gives CAISRDSEKLFF.

About this clone itself: Distinct nucleotide sequences in the sample also encode this CDR3. The chain uses TRBV27 and TRBJ1-1, with no clear D. The CDR3 loop spans 14 amino acids. The germline V gene has CDR1 MNHEY and CDR2 SMNVEV (reference sequence). The V and J ends lost 5 bases and 0 bases respectively, with 10 bases between them. This CDR3 is CASSLDSLNTEAFF. Written as DNA, the CDR3 is TGTGCCAGCAGTCTGGACTCACTGAACACTGAAGCTTTCTTT.

A few counts support this clone. The V gene is TRBV7-2, the J gene TRBJ1-6; 7 bases fit TRBD1. CDR3 size: 16 residues. The germline V gene encodes CDR1 SGHTA and CDR2 FQGNSA. J gave up 6 bases and V 0 bases, and 5 bases lay outside the gene matches. Here the CDR3 reads CASSLAGGQSNSPLHF. CDR3 coding DNA: TGTGCCAGCAGCTTAGCGGGGGGACAGAGTAATTCACCCCTCCACTTT.

This clone was picked up one time. The gene calls are TRBV19 and TRBJ2-7, with D possibly TRBD1 on 5 matching bases. The CDR3 is 16 residues long. The V gene lost 0 bases and the J gene lost 3 bases, with 15 bases spanning the gap. The germline gives CDR1 LNHDA, CDR2 SQIVND (reference sequence). The CDR3 coding sequence is TGTGCCAGTAGTATAGATCTAGGGGTTACCAACTACGAGCAGTACTTC. Its protein product is CASSIDLGVTNYEQYF.

This chain joins TRBV29-1 and TRBJ1-1, with D unresolved. The V and J ends lost 7 bases and 1 base respectively, with 10 bases between them. This CDR3 comprises 12 residues. The germline V gene encodes CDR1 SQVTM and CDR2 ANQGSEA. The CDR3 DNA reads as TGCAGCGGAATACGACAGAACACTGAAGCTTTCTTT. Protein product: CSGIRQNTEAFF.

The rearrangement joins TRBV5-6 to TRBJ1-1, with D perhaps matching TRBD1 (5 bases). Trimming took 0 bases from V and 8 from J, leaving 20 bases between them. This CDR3 spans 16 amino acids. The germline V gene encodes CDR1 SGHDT and CDR2 YYEEEE. The CDR3 reads CASSLAWGTMYSEAFF. CDR3 sequence (DNA): TGTGCCAGCAGCTTGGCCTGGGGCACCATGTACTCCGAAGCTTTCTTT.

This clone was seen only once. The chain links TRBV7-8 to TRBJ1-6, with no clear D. V was trimmed by 1 base and J by 5 bases, leaving 9 bases between them. Per the germline V gene, CDR1 is SGHVS and CDR2 is FQNEAQ. This CDR3 spans 15 amino acids. The DNA of the CDR3 is TGTGCCAGCAGCTTAGACGGACTACATAATTCACCCCTCCACTTT. Residues: CASSLDGLHNSPLHF.

The rearrangement uses TRBV5-1 and TRBJ2-5; possibly TRBD1 for D (7 bases). The V gene's germline CDR1 is SGHRS and CDR2 YFSETQ. The CDR3 loop spans 18 amino acids. Trimming stripped 5 bases from V and 2 bases from J, with 25 bases between. This chain's CDR3 is CASRRGQLPGGTQETQYF. The CDR3 DNA sequence: TGCGCCAGCAGGAGGGGACAGCTTCCCGGCGGGACACAAGAGACCCAGTACTTC.

V and J are TRBV6-4 and TRBJ2-2, with 7 bases matching TRBD1. The CDR3 consists of 13 residues. Germline-derived CDR1 and CDR2 are MRHNA and SNTAGT. The ends lost 5 bases at V and 6 bases at J; junction bases unmatched: 3. Written as DNA, the CDR3 is TGTGCCAGCAGTCCGACAGGGTCCGGGGAGCTGTTTTTT. This translates into CASSPTGSGELFF.

V gene TRBV28 combines with J gene TRBJ1-5, with D possibly matching TRBD1 (6 bases). There are 17 residues in the CDR3. V lost 6 bases and J lost 0, with 18 bases in between. Looked up from germline, CDR1 is MDHEN and CDR2 is SYDVKM. CDR3 in amino acids: CASRPPRRTVSNQPQHF. DNA for the CDR3: TGTGCCAGCAGGCCTCCACGCCGGACAGTTAGCAATCAGCCCCAGCATTTT.

The chain couples TRBV19 to TRBJ1-5; TRBD1 is a possible D gene (6 bases). Trimming left V 6 bases short and J 0 bases short, with 15 bases between. CDR1 and CDR2 (germline): LNHDA, SQIVND (reference sequence). The length of the CDR3 is 16 residues. The CDR3 region has the DNA TGTGCCAGTAGCGACCGAGGACAGAATAGCAATCAGCCCCAGCATTTT. Encoded protein: CASSDRGQNSNQPQHF. Supplemented by reference TRBV19 and TRBJ1-5, the full variable domain reads DGGITQSPKYLFRKEGQNVTLSCEQNLNHDAMYWYRQDPGQGLRLIYYSQIVNDFQKGDIAEGYSVSREKKESFPLTVTSAQKNPTAFYLCASSDRGQNSNQPQHFGDGTRLSIL.

The chain joins TRBV7-2 to TRBJ2-4; maybe TRBD1 (5 bases). V dropped 2 bases and J dropped 6 bases, with 11 bases sitting between them. This CDR3 contains 14 residues. The germline V gene encodes CDR1 SGHTA and CDR2 FQGNSA. The CDR3 sequence is CASSLSQGSNIQYF. DNA for the CDR3: TGTGCCAGCAGCTTATCGCAGGGATCAAACATTCAGTACTTC.

The V call is TRBV18, the J call TRBJ2-1; 7 nucleotides align to TRBD2. V was pared by 4 bases and J by 8 bases, with 17 bases of the junction left unmatched. The CDR3 loop spans 17 amino acids. Per germline, CDR1 KGHSH and CDR2 LQKENI. CDR3: CASSLQPPGPSGDEQFF. The CDR3 nucleotides are TGTGCCAGCTCACTCCAACCTCCGGGACCTAGCGGTGATGAGCAGTTCTTC.